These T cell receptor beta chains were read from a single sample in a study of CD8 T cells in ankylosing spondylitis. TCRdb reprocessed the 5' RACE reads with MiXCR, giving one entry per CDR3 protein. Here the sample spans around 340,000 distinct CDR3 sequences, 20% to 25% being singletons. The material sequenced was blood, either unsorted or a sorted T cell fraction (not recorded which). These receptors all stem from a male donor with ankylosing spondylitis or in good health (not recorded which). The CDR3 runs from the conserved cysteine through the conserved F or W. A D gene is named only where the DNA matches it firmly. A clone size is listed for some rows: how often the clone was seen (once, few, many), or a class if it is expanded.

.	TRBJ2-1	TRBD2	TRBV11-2	CASRLSGGAFMNEQFF	TGTGCCAGCAGGCTTTCCGGGGGGGCTTTCATGAATGAGCAGTTCTTC
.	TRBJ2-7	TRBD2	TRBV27	CASSFSGGIMDEQYF	TGTGCCAGCAGTTTTAGCGGGGGAATTATGGACGAGCAGTACTTC
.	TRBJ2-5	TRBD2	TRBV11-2	CASSLGSGLLETQYF	TGTGCCAGCAGCTTAGGATCGGGACTACTAGAGACCCAGTACTTC
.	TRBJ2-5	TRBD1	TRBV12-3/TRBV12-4	CASRPRTGRQEAQYF	TGTGCCAGCAGACCGAGGACAGGGAGGCAAGAGGCCCAGTACTTC
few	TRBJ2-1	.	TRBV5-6	CASSTWAVNEQFF	TGTGCCAGCAGCACATGGGCGGTTAATGAGCAGTTCTTC
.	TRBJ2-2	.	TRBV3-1	CASSQEGAGTNTGELFF	TGTGCCAGCAGCCAAGAGGGAGCAGGAACGAACACCGGGGAGCTGTTTTTT
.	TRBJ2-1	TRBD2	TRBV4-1	CASSQVGGLAGKKQFF	TGCGCCAGCAGCCAAGTAGGTGGTCTAGCGGGGAAGAAGCAGTTCTTC
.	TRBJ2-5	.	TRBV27	CASSLTNSRQETQYF	TGTGCCAGCAGTTTAACTAATAGTCGGCAAGAGACCCAGTACTTC
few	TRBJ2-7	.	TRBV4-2	CASSHPDRPYEQYF	TGTGCCAGCAGCCATCCCGACAGGCCCTACGAGCAGTACTTC
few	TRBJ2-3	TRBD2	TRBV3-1	CASSQEIAGYTDTQYF	TGTGCCAGCAGCCAAGAGATAGCGGGGTACACAGATACGCAGTATTTT
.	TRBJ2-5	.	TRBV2	CASGWPIVRQETQYF	TGTGCCAGCGGGTGGCCTATAGTGAGGCAAGAGACCCAGTACTTC
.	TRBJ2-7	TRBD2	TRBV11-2	CASSLVPTAGGGEQYF	TGTGCCAGCAGCTTAGTCCCCACAGCGGGGGGTGGCGAGCAGTACTTC
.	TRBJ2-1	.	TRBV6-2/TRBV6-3	CASSYSHGGPIDNEQFF	TGTGCCAGCAGTTACTCCCATGGGGGCCCCATCGACAATGAGCAGTTCTTC
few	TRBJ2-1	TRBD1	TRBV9	CASSVEGAGNEQFF	TGTGCCAGCAGCGTAGAGGGGGCGGGTAATGAGCAGTTCTTC
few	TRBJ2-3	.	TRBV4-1	CASSQEVFRDTQYF	TGCGCCAGCAGCCAAGAAGTTTTTAGAGATACGCAGTATTTT
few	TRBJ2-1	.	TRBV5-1	CASSLGPGGPPYNEQFF	TGCGCCAGCAGCTTGGGTCCTGGGGGCCCTCCCTACAATGAGCAGTTCTTC
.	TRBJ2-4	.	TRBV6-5	CASSYEGDIQYF	TGTGCCAGCAGTTACGAGGGGGACATTCAGTACTTC
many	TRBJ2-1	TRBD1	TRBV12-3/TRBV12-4	CASSPWGQGIDEQFF	TGTGCCAGCAGCCCCTGGGGACAGGGGATCGATGAGCAGTTCTTC
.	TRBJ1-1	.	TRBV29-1	CSVEVFSYTEAFF	TGCAGCGTTGAAGTCTTCTCCTACACTGAAGCTTTCTTT
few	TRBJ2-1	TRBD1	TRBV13	CASSPGGLDEQFF	TGTGCCAGCAGCCCAGGGGGTCTAGATGAGCAGTTCTTC
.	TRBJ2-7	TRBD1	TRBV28	CASNRDRVIYEQYF	TGTGCCAGCAACCGGGACAGGGTGATCTACGAGCAGTACTTC
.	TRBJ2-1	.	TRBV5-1	CASSLLGYGEQFF	TGCGCCAGCAGCTTACTGGGATACGGAGAGCAGTTCTTC
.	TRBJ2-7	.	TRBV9	CASSPGRNEQYF	TGTGCCAGCAGCCCGGGACGGAACGAGCAGTACTTC
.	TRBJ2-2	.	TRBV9	CASSDRAGATGELFF	TGTGCCAGCAGCGATCGGGCGGGGGCAACCGGGGAGCTGTTTTTT
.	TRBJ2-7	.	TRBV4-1	CASSLRAVVSSYEQYF	TGCGCCAGCAGCCTCCGGGCCGTTGTGAGCTCCTACGAGCAGTACTTC
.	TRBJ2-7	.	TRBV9	CASSVVGSTYEQYF	TGTGCCAGCAGCGTAGTGGGCAGCACCTACGAGCAGTACTTC
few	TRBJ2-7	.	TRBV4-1	CASSPRTGEYEQYF	TGCGCCAGCAGCCCCCGGACGGGGGAGTACGAGCAGTACTTC
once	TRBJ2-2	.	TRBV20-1	CSNQTGFTGELFF	TGCAGCAACCAGACAGGTTTCACCGGGGAACTGTTTTTT
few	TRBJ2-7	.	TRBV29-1	CSVPTSGTGEQYF	TGCAGCGTACCAACTTCGGGTACGGGCGAGCAGTACTTC
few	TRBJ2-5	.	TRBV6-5	CASSSLSEETQYF	TGTGCCAGCAGTTCCCTCTCGGAGGAGACCCAGTACTTC
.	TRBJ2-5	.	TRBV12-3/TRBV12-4	CASSFAGTRETQYF	TGTGCCAGCAGTTTTGCTGGTACTAGGGAGACCCAGTACTTC
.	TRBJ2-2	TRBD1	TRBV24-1	CATSDPIQGANTGELFF	TGTGCCACCAGTGATCCCATACAGGGGGCGAACACCGGGGAGCTGTTTTTT
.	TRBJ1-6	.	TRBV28	CASSLAGSGSPLHF	TGTGCCAGCAGTTTAGCAGGGAGCGGTTCACCCCTCCACTTT
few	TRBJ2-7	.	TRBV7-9	CASSLDRQARYEQYF	TGTGCCAGCAGCTTAGATCGACAGGCTAGGTACGAGCAGTACTTC
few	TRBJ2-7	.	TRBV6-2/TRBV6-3	CASAQGGYEQYF	TGTGCCAGCGCCCAGGGTGGATACGAGCAGTACTTC
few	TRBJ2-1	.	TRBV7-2	CASSLAASLGRYNEQFF	TGTGCCAGCAGCTTAGCTGCTAGCCTCGGGAGATACAATGAGCAGTTCTTC
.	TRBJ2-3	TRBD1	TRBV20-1	CSATQGLNPDTQYF	TGCAGTGCTACACAGGGGTTAAACCCGGATACGCAGTATTTT
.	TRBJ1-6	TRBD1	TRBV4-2	CASSQETGGYDNSPLHF	TGTGCCAGCAGCCAAGAGACAGGGGGCTACGACAATTCACCCCTCCACTTT
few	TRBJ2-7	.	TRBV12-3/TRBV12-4	CASQGSYEQYF	TGTGCCAGCCAGGGCTCCTACGAGCAGTACTTC
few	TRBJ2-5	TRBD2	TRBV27	CASSLEGLAGAPIETQYF	TGTGCCAGCAGTTTAGAGGGGCTAGCGGGGGCTCCGATCGAGACCCAGTACTTC
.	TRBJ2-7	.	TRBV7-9	CASSLSARIYEQYF	TGTGCCAGCAGCTTATCGGCCAGGATTTACGAGCAGTACTTC
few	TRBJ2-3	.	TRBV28	CASSLGGGKDTQYF	TGTGCCAGCAGTTTAGGAGGGGGCAAGGATACGCAGTATTTT
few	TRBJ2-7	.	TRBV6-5	CASSYSSGAYEQYF	TGTGCCAGCAGTTACTCCTCGGGGGCTTACGAGCAGTACTTC
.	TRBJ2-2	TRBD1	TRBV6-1	CASTLKQGAGGELFF	TGTGCCAGCACCCTAAAACAGGGGGCCGGCGGGGAGCTGTTTTTT
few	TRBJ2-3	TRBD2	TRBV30	CAWTLTSGGASDTQYF	TGTGCCTGGACCCTTACTAGCGGGGGGGCATCAGATACGCAGTATTTT
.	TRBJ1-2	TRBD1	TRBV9	CASSVGTGGIGYTF	TGTGCCAGCAGCGTAGGGACAGGGGGCATCGGCTACACCTTC
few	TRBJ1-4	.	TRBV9	CASSSTGFGDEKLFF	TGTGCCAGCAGCTCTACAGGGTTCGGGGATGAAAAACTGTTTTTT
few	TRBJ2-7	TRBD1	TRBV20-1	CSDGRTGTPYEQYF	TGCAGTGATGGTCGGACAGGGACCCCCTACGAGCAGTACTTC
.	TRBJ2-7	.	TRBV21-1	CASSNRTKRDPGEQYF	TGTGCCAGCAGCAATCGGACGAAAAGGGACCCGGGGGAGCAGTACTTC
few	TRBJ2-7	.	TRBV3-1	CASSWEGATYEQYF	TGTGCCAGCAGCTGGGAGGGGGCAACCTACGAGCAGTACTTC
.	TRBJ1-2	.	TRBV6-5	CASSYSNGPYGGYTF	TGTGCCAGCAGTTACTCGAACGGACCTTATGGAGGCTACACCTTC